One and the same sample provided the 13 T cell receptor beta chains below, sequenced in a study of blood T cells in healthy people across ages. Combining a sample-barcoded 5' primer with a J-beta primer mix, a second PCR ran for roughly 7 to 11 cycles. Using its own MiXCR run on the 5' RACE reads, TCRdb lists one record per CDR3 protein. The sample yields approximately 810,000 distinct CDR3 sequences, 29% seen once. The source material was blood. The receptors stem from a woman older than 75 in good health.

Comment on this clonotype: A much larger clone lies one base from this, so it may be a read error. The chain combines TRBV12-3 or TRBV12-4 with TRBJ2-1, with 13 positions matching TRBD2. The CDR3 consists of 18 residues. V gave up 7 bases and J gave up 0 bases; unmatched junction bases: 9. The CDR3 loop is CASNGGLAGLASYNEQFF. CDR3 DNA sequence: TGTGCCAGCAATGGGGGACTAGCGGGGTTGGCCTCCTACAATGAGCAGTTCTTC.

The table lists this clonotype with a few counts. A much larger clone sits a single nucleotide away, making a read error possible. The V and J genes are TRBV20-1 and TRBJ2-1; 8 bases match TRBD2. Germline CDR1 is DFQATT and CDR2 is SNEGSKA (reference sequence). This CDR3 has 12 amino acids. V dropped 6 bases and J dropped 8; count of bases not matched to a gene: 6. CDR3 nucleotide sequence: TGCAGTGCATCAACCGGGAGGGATGAGCAGTTCTTC. Translating gives CSASTGRDEQFF.

This clonotype was detected many times. The chain employs TRBV28 and TRBJ2-1, with 8 bases identical to TRBD2. The CDR3 spans 17 residues. Trimming at V came to 0 bases and at J to 5 bases, leaving 9 bases not matched to a gene. CDR1 MDHEN and CDR2 SYDVKM come from the germline V gene. This CDR3 is CASSLWYSGGHHNEQFF. The CDR3 DNA is TGTGCCAGCAGTTTATGGTACAGCGGGGGACATCACAATGAGCAGTTCTTC.

There are many counts of this clonotype. This rearrangement joins TRBV5-1 to TRBJ1-2; D uncertain. Trimming removed 7 bases at V and 8 bases at J, with 18 bases between. The CDR3 is made up of 13 amino acids. The V gene's germline CDR1 is SGHRS and CDR2 YFSETQ. The CDR3 reads CASATRQREGYTF. The CDR3 DNA is TGCGCCAGCGCCACCAGGCAGCGAGAGGGCTACACCTTC. Based on the CDR3 plus reference TRBV5-1 and TRBJ1-2, the full variable domain is KAGVTQTPRYLIKTRGQQVTLSCSPISGHRSVSWYQQTPGQGLQFLFEYFSETQRNKGNFPGRFSGRQFSNSRSEMNVSTLELGDSALYLCASATRQREGYTFGSGTRLTVV.

This clonotype turned up a few times. The chain employs TRBV6-5 and TRBJ1-1; D ambiguous. The CDR3 totals 15 residues. Deletions cut 0 bases from V and 2 bases from J, with 10 bases between. Germline V lookup: CDR1 MNHEY, CDR2 SVGAGI. CDR3 DNA sequence: TGTGCCAGCAGTTACTCGCGACGGGAAAACACTGAAGCTTTCTTT. It translates to CASSYSRRENTEAFF.

This clonotype was counted ten times or more. The chain employs TRBV20-1 and TRBJ2-5, with D unresolved. Trimming left V 5 bases short and J 0 bases short, with 7 bases between. Germline assignment: CDR1 DFQATT and CDR2 SNEGSKA (reference sequence). CDR3 length: 12 amino acids. In DNA, the CDR3 is TGCAGTGCTCAAACATACCAAGAGACCCAGTACTTC. Protein: CSAQTYQETQYF.

Only one count was recorded for this clonotype. The V gene is TRBV12-3 or TRBV12-4, the J gene TRBJ2-4, with 13 bases fitting TRBD2. The J call may be faulty, since TRBJ2-7 better matches the DNA end. CDR3 length: 14 residues. CDR3 sequence (DNA): TGTGCCAGCAGGACTAGCGGGAGGCTCTACGAGCAGTACTTC. Its translation: CASRTSGRLYEQYF.

This clonotype was picked up many times. J is TRBJ2-7 and V is TRBV29-1; D not resolved. Trimming left V 1 base short and J 4 bases short, with 11 bases between. There are 13 residues in the CDR3. The germline V gene encodes CDR1 SQVTM and CDR2 ANQGSEA. In DNA form, the CDR3 reads TGCAGCGTTGAAGTCAACAGCCGATACGAGCAGTACTTC. This gives the protein CSVEVNSRYEQYF.

This clonotype is medium-sized (0.01 to 0.1%). This chain joins TRBV5-1 and TRBJ2-7, with 10 bases matching TRBD1. CDR3 length equals 15 residues. Germline trimming cut 4 bases from V and 1 base from J; bases unmatched to any gene: 5. From germline, CDR1 is SGHRS and CDR2 YFSETQ. The CDR3 reads CASSRRTGGSYEQYF. For the CDR3, the DNA is TGCGCCAGCAGCAGACGGACAGGGGGATCCTACGAGCAGTACTTC. The whole variable domain, remainder taken from reference TRBV5-1 and TRBJ2-7, is KAGVTQTPRYLIKTRGQQVTLSCSPISGHRSVSWYQQTPGQGLQFLFEYFSETQRNKGNFPGRFSGRQFSNSRSEMNVSTLELGDSALYLCASSRRTGGSYEQYFGPGTRLTVT.

The chain is built from TRBV30 and TRBJ1-5; D ambiguous. Germline V lookup: CDR1 GTSNPN, CDR2 SVGIG (reference sequence). CDR3 length: 13 amino acids. V was cut by 0 bases and J by 3 bases, with 6 bases left in between. The CDR3 spells CAWSVRLNQPQHF. DNA for the CDR3: TGTGCCTGGAGTGTACGCCTCAATCAGCCCCAGCATTTT.

There are many counts of this clonotype. This chain uses TRBV2 with TRBJ2-7; 7 bases map to TRBD1. This CDR3 is 16 amino acids long. CDR1 SNHLY and CDR2 FYNNEI come from the germline V gene. J gave up 1 base and V 1 base, and 7 bases lay outside the gene matches. CDR3 region: CASSEGRDRVSYEQYF. The CDR3 region has the DNA TGTGCCAGCAGTGAAGGACGAGACAGGGTATCCTACGAGCAGTACTTC.

Ten or more counts support this clonotype. The chain employs TRBV29-1 and TRBJ2-5; 11 bases line up with TRBD2. CDR1 SQVTM and CDR2 ANQGSEA come from the germline V gene. This CDR3 has 15 residues. The V gene end was trimmed by 1 base and the J gene end by 10 bases; junction bases not matched to a gene: 11. This chain's CDR3 is CSVEGLAGTSWDQYF. CDR3 coding DNA: TGCAGCGTTGAAGGACTAGCGGGGACCTCCTGGGACCAGTACTTC.

In its sample, this clonotype was seen many times. This chain joins TRBV18 and TRBJ2-1; TRBD2 matches 10 bases. Germline CDR1 and CDR2: KGHSH and LQKENI. After removal of 3 bases from V and 0 bases from J, the junction contained 5 bases not matched to a gene. The CDR3 has 17 amino acids. CDR3 coding DNA: TGTGCCAGCTCACCCGCTAGCGGGGGCCTCTCCTACAATGAGCAGTTCTTC. It specifies CASSPASGGLSYNEQFF.